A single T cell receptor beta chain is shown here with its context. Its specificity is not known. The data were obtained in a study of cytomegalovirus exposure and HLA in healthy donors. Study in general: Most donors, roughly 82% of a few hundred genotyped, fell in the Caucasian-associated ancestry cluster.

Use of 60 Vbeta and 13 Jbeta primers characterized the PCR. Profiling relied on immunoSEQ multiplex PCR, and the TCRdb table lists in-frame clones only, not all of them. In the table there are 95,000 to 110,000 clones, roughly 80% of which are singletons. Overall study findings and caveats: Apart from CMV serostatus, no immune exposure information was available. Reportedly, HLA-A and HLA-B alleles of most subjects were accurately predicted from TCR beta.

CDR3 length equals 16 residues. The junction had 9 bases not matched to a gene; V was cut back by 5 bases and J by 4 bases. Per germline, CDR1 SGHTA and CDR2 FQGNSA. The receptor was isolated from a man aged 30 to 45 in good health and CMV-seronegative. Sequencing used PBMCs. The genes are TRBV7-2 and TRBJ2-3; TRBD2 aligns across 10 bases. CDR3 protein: CASSHQGAGGADTQYF. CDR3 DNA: TGTGCCAGCAGCCACCAGGGAGCGGGGGGGGCAGATACGCAGTATTTT.